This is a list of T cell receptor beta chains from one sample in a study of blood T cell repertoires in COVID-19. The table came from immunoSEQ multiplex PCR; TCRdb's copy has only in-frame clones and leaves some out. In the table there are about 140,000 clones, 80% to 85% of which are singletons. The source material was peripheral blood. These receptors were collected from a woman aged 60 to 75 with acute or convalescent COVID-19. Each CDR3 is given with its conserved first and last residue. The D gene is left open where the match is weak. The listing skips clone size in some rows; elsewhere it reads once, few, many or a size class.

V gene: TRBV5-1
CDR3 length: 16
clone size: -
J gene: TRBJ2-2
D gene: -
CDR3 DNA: TGCGCCAGCAGCTTGTTGGAGGGAGTACCGACCGGGGAGCTGTTTTTT
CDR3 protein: CASSLLEGVPTGELFF

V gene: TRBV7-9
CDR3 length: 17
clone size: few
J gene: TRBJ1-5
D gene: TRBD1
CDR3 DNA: TGTGCCAGCAGCTTAGGGGTCGGGACAGGGGGCGATCAGCCCCAGCATTTT
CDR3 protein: CASSLGVGTGGDQPQHF

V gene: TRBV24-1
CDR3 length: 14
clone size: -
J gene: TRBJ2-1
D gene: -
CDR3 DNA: TGTGCCACCGCGGGGGCTACCGCTTACAATGAGCAGTTCTTC
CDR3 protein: CATAGATAYNEQFF

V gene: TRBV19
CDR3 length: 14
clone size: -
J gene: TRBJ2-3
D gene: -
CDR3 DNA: TGTGCCAGCTGTGGGGCAGGGGACACAGATACGCAGTATTTT
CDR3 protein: CASCGAGDTDTQYF

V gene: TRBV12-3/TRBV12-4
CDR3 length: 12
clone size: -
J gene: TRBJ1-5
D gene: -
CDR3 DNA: TGTGCCAGCAGTTTCGGGGAACAGCCCCAGCATTTT
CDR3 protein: CASSFGEQPQHF

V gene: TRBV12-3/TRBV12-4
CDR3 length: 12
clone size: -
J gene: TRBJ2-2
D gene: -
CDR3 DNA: TGTGCCAGCAGAGGGGGCACCGGGGAGCTGTTTTTT
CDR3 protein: CASRGGTGELFF

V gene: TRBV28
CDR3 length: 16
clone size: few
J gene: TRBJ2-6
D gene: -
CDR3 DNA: TGTGCCAGCAGTCCTCAGGGCCTCTCTGGGGCCAACGTCCTGACTTTC
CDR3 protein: CASSPQGLSGANVLTF

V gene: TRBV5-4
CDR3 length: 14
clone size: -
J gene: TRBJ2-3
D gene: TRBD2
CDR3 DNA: TGTGCCAGCAGCTCCGATAGCGGGAGCGATACGCAGTATTTT
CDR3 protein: CASSSDSGSDTQYF

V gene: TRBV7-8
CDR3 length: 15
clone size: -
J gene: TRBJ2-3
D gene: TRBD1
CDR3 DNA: TGTGCCAGCAGCACCCCAGGGGGCAGCACAGATACGCAGTATTTT
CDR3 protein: CASSTPGGSTDTQYF

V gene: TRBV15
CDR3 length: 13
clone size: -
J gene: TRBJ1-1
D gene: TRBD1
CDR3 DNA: TGTGCCACCAGGGGACAGGTGAACACTGAAGCTTTCTTT
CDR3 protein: CATRGQVNTEAFF

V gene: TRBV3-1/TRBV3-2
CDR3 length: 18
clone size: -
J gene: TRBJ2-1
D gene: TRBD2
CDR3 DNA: TGTGCCAGCAGCCCGGAAACTATAGCGGGAGTTTCCTACAATGAGCAGTTCTTC
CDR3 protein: CASSPETIAGVSYNEQFF

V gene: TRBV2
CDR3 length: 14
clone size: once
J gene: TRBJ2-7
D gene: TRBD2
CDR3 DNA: TGTGCCAGCAACATACTAGCGGGAGACCACGAGCAGTACTTC
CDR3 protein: CASNILAGDHEQYF

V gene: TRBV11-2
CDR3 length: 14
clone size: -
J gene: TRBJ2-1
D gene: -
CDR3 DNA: TGTGCCAGCAGCTTAGATCGGGTCAGCCACGGGCAGTTCTTC
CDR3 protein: CASSLDRVSHGQFF

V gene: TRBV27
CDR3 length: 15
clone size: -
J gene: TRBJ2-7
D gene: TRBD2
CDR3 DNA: TGTGCCAGCAGCTTGATAGCGGGAGGACCCTACGAGCAGTACTTC
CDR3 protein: CASSLIAGGPYEQYF

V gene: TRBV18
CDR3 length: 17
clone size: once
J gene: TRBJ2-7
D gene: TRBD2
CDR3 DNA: TGTGCCAGCTCACCCGGGACTAGCGGGAGGGACATCTACGAGCAGTACTTC
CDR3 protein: CASSPGTSGRDIYEQYF

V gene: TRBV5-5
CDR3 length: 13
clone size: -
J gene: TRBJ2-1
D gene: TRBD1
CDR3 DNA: TGTGCCAGCATCGGGACAGGGCTTAATGAGCAGTTCTTC
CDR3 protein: CASIGTGLNEQFF

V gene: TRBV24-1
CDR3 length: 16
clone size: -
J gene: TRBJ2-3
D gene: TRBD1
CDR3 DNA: TGTGCCACCAGTGATCCAGGGACAGGGGGTAGAGATACGCAGTATTTT
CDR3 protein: CATSDPGTGGRDTQYF

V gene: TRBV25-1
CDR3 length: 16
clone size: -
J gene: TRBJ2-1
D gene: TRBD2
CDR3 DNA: TGTGCCAGCAGCCGGCTGGCTAGCGGGGAAACCAATGAGCAGTTCTTC
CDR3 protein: CASSRLASGETNEQFF

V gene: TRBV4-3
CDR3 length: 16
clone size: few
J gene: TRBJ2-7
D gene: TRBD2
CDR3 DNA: TGCGCCAGCAGCCAAGATTGGGGTGCGGGAGGTACCGAGCAGTACTTC
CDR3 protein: CASSQDWGAGGTEQYF

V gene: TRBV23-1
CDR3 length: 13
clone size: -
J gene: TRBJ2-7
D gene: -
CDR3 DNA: TGCGCCAGCAGTCGTACCCTACTGTCGGGGAAGTACTTC
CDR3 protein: CASSRTLLSGKYF

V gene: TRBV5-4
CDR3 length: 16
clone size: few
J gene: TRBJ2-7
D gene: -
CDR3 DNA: TGTGCCAGCAGCTTGTTCTCAGGATCAGATCCCTACGAGCAGTACTTC
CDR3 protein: CASSLFSGSDPYEQYF

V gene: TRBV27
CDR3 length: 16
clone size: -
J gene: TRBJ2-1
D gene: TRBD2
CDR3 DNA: TGTGCCAGCAGTAGACCGGGACTAGCGGCATACAATGAGCAGTTCTTC
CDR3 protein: CASSRPGLAAYNEQFF

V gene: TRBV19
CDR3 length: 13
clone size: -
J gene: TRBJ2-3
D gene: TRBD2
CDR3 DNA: TGTGCCAGTAGGACTAGCGGGAGTGGAACGCAGTATTTT
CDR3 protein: CASRTSGSGTQYF

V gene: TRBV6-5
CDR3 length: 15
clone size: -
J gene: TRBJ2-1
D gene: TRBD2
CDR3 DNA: TGTGCCAGCAGTCCGACTAGCGGGAGTCGGAATGAGCAGTTCTTC
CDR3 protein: CASSPTSGSRNEQFF

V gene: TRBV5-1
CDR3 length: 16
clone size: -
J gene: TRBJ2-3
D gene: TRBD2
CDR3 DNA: TGCGCCAGCACCAAAGGGACTAGCCTAAGCACAGATACGCAGTATTTT
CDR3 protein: CASTKGTSLSTDTQYF

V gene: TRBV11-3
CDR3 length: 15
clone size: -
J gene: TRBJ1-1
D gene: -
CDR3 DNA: TGTGCCAGCAGCTTAGACCCGTCTGGGAGCACTGAAGCTTTCTTT
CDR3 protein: CASSLDPSGSTEAFF

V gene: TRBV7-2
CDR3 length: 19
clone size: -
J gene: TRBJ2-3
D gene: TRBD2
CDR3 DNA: TGTGCCAGCAGCTCCGCAGGGGCTAGCGGGAGGGCCCCCACAGATACGCAGTATTTT
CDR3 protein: CASSSAGASGRAPTDTQYF

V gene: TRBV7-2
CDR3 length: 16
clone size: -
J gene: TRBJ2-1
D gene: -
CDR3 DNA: TGTGCCAGCAGCTTAGATCCCGCCGGCTCCTACAATGAGCAGTTCTTC
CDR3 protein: CASSLDPAGSYNEQFF

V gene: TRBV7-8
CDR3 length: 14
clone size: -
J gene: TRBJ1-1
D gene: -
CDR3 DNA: TGTGCCAGCAGCCAGGGACACTCGAACACTGAAGCTTTCTTT
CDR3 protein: CASSQGHSNTEAFF

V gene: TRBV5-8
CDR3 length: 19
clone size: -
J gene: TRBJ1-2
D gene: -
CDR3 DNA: TGTGCCAGCAGCTTGGTACCGGAGCGCCGGCGTCGCTATAACTATGGCTACACCTTC
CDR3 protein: CASSLVPERRRRYNYGYTF

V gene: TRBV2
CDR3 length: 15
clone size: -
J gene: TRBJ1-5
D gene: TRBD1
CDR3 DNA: TGTGCCAGCAGTGACGGACAGGGGAGCAATCAGCCCCAGCATTTT
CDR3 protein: CASSDGQGSNQPQHF

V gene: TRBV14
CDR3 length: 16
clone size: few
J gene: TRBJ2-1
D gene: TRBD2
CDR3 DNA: TGTGCCAGCAGCCTTGGGACTAGCGGGAGGGTCAATGAGCAGTTCTTC
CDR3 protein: CASSLGTSGRVNEQFF

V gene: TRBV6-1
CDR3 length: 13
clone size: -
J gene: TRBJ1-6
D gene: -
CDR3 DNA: TGTGCCAGCAGTGAAATCTCAGGAGGAGACCTCCACTTT
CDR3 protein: CASSEISGGDLHF

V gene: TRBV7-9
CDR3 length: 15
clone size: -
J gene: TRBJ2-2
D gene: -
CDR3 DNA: TGTGCCAGCAGCTTAGTTTCGGGCAGGGCCGGGGAGCTGTTTTTT
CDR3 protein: CASSLVSGRAGELFF

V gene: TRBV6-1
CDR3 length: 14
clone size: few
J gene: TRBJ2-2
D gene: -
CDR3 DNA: TGTGCCAGCAGTGACAGGGGTCGAACCGGGGAGCTGTTTTTT
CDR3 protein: CASSDRGRTGELFF

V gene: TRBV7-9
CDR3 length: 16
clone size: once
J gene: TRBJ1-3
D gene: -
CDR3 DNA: TGTGCCAGCAGCTTAGTTGGCCTCACGGGGGGAAACACCATATATTTT
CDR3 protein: CASSLVGLTGGNTIYF

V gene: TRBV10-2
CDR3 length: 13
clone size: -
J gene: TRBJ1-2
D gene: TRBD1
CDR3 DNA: TGCGCCAGCACCTACAGGGGGCAGGGTGGCTACACCTTC
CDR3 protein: CASTYRGQGGYTF

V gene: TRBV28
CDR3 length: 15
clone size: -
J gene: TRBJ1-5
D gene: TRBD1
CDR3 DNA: TGTGCCAGCAGAAAGACAGGGCTGATCAATCAGCCCCAGCATTTT
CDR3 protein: CASRKTGLINQPQHF

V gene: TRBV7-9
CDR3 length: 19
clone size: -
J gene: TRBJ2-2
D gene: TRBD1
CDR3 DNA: TGTGCCAGCAGCCACTTCCCAGTCAGGGGGCGAGGGAACACCGGGGAGCTGTTTTTT
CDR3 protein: CASSHFPVRGRGNTGELFF

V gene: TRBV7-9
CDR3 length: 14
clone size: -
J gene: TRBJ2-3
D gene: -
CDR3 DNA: TGTGCCAGCAGATCGGGCAGGGCAGCAGATACGCAGTATTTT
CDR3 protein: CASRSGRAADTQYF

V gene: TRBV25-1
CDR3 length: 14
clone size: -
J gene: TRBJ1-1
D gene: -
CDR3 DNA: TGTGCCAGCAGTGAATCGGTTCGGAGAGCTGAAGCTTTCTTT
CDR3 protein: CASSESVRRAEAFF

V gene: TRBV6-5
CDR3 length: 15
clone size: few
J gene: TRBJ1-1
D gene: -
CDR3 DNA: TGTGCCAGCAGGTTACAGGAAATGGTGAACACTGAAGCTTTCTTT
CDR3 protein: CASRLQEMVNTEAFF

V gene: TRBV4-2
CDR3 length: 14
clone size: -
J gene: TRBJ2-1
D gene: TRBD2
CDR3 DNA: TGTGCCAGCAGGGGACTAGCGAAACACAATGAGCAGTTCTTC
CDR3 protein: CASRGLAKHNEQFF

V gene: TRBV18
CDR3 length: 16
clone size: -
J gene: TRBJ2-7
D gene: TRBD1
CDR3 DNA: TGTGCCAGCTCACCAGCTGGACAGGGGGCGCGGTACGAGCAGTACTTC
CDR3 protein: CASSPAGQGARYEQYF

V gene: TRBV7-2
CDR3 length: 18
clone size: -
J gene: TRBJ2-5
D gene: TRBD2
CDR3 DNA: TGTGCCAGCATCCAAGGGGGGGTAGCGGGAGGAGGATGGGAGACCCAGTACTTC
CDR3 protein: CASIQGGVAGGGWETQYF